This T cell receptor (beta chain) was recorded in a study of Tregs in tolerant kidney transplant recipients (dated by TCRdb to the late 2010s). In terms of the full investigation: Transplants used related donors with nonmyeloablative bone marrow transplantation; mixed chimerism was transient in the human trials. TCRbeta sequencing was used in the study to identify donor-specific regulatory T cells before combined kidney and bone marrow transplantation, and the identified cells were then tracked after transplant.

This clone has just one count. Its antigen has not been determined. Base qualities are not at hand, and no much larger clone is one base apart. Findings and caveats that apply to the study as a whole: Expanding Tregs with activated donor B cells appeared to identify the most biologically relevant and donor-specific TCRbeta repertoire. Because the study included only a small number of patients, the results must be confirmed in larger populations and under other immunosuppression protocols. Biological reproducibility was not examined directly, but technical replication error appeared to be minimal. Donor-specific Treg expansion was found to exceed global Treg expansion in tolerant patients, suggesting antigen-driven rather than nonspecific expansion. For some patients the PCR primers changed over time, which made it impossible to compare the samples from those patients at the nucleotide level.

For TCRbeta CDR3 sequencing, genomic DNA from the sorted cells was extracted using the QIAGEN DNeasy Blood and Tissue Kit. High-throughput TCRbeta CDR3 sequencing, which included PCR amplification with bias correction and internal controls, was done commercially through immunoSEQ. As for the original processing: Unique productive TCRbeta sequences were defined by CDR3 nucleotide sequence where primers matched, otherwise by CDR3 amino acid sequence with Vbeta and Jbeta genes. To correct sorting error, sequences shared between sorted populations at a frequency ratio of 2:1 or less were removed; the rest were assigned to the higher population. A sequence counted as donor-reactive if, in CFSE-low cells, the sequence had a frequency of at least 0.01% and was expanded at least 5-fold compared with unstimulated cells. Repertoire divergence was quantified by Jensen-Shannon divergence using the top 100 TCRbeta sequences ranked by frequency. For any sample with multiple sequencing runs, sorting error was corrected in each run separately before the runs were pooled. Entries here come from immuneACCESS through TCRdb and include only in-frame sequences with V and J called. Some clones fail to appear in such tables; in the studies checked, an unresolved V gene covers under half of the shortfall, and the cause of the remainder is unknown. The V and J calls and clone size come from that table; D and trimming were worked out from the DNA. For this sample the table gives approximately 99,000 clones, of which around 90% were detected only once. More than 0.3% of the sample rests with the top ten.

Trimming takes 6 bases off V and 5 bases off J; junction bases not matched to a gene: 6. The germline V gene supplies CDR1 LGHNT and CDR2 FRNRAP. The CDR3 has 13 amino acids, counting the end cysteine and phenylalanine. Of the read, only the CDR3 DNA is kept; its 39 bases are in frame from base 1. The sample's time point label is to be understood as: blood sample drawn before combined kidney and bone marrow transplant. Unstimulated Tregs (CD4+CD25+CD127-), CD4+ non-Tregs (CD4+CD25-), CD4 and CD8 cells were FACS-sorted from thawed PBMCs. Patients were 4 combined kidney and bone marrow transplant recipients from the ITN036ST trial, and only these trial subjects had samples available. Healthy control blood was separated into PBMCs by Ficoll density gradient and cryopreserved, and patient PBMCs were collected both before and after transplant.

The source of this sequence is a human donor who received a combined kidney and bone marrow transplant. The chain is made from TRBV12-5 and TRBJ2-7, with TRBD1 matching 8 junction bases. The sequenced sample was CD4+ T cells from blood, obtained before the transplant. The nucleotide sequence is TGTGCTAGTGGCCTTGGACAGGGTAACGAGCAGTACTTC. Translated, it reads CASGLGQGNEQYF.